What follows are 14 T cell receptor beta chains derived from one specimen sequenced in a study of blood T cells in healthy people across ages. Together with a sample-barcoded 5' primer, a J-beta primer mix was included in a second PCR lasting roughly 6 to 12 cycles. TCRdb re-derived calls from the 5' RACE reads in MiXCR, one entry per CDR3 protein. The sample carries 1.5 million to 2 million distinct CDR3 sequences, roughly 43% recorded once. Sequencing was done on a sample of blood. The source is a human donor in good health.

The chain carries TRBV6-1 and TRBJ1-1, with D hard to call. Trimming cost V 7 bases and J 9 bases, with 12 bases left between them. CDR1 is MNHNS, CDR2 SASEGT, per germline. This CDR3 contains 11 residues. CDR3 sequence reads: CASKYEAKAFF. The CDR3 DNA follows: TGTGCCAGCAAATACGAGGCGAAAGCTTTCTTT.

The chain joins TRBV12-3 or TRBV12-4 to TRBJ1-1; D call uncertain. CDR3 length: 14 amino acids. V was cut by 6 bases and J by 0 bases, with 11 bases left in between. The CDR3 bases are TGTGCCAGCAGCCACGGAGAGGTGAACACTGAAGCTTTCTTT. Its translation: CASSHGEVNTEAFF.

The chain has TRBV5-5 and TRBJ2-1; 10 bases fit TRBD1. Germline CDR1 and CDR2: SGHKS and YYEKEE (reference sequence). V was pared by 4 bases and J by 7 bases, with 8 bases of the junction left unmatched. The CDR3 consists of 15 residues. The CDR3, as DNA: TGTGCCAGCAGCCAGACAGGGGGCCTATTGAATGAGCAGTTCTTC. Residues: CASSQTGGLLNEQFF. Based on the CDR3 plus reference TRBV5-5 and TRBJ2-1, the full variable domain is DAGVTQSPTHLIKTRGQQVTLRCSPISGHKSVSWYQQVLGQGPQFIFQYYEKEERGRGNFPDRFSARQFPNYSSELNVNALLLGDSALYLCASSQTGGLLNEQFFGPGTRLTVL.

The chain carries TRBV20-1 and TRBJ2-7; perhaps TRBD2 as D (6 bases). Trimming stripped 1 base from V and 7 bases from J, with 17 bases between. CDR1 DFQATT and CDR2 SNEGSKA come from the germline V gene (reference sequence). The CDR3 spans 14 residues. CDR3 region: CSARVMIGTPEQYF. CDR3 sequence (DNA): TGCAGTGCTAGAGTAATGATTGGGACTCCAGAGCAGTACTTC.

This clonotype was seen only a few times. V is TRBV20-1 and J is TRBJ2-5; D might be TRBD1 (5 bases). The CDR3 has 14 amino acids. Germline V gene lookup returns CDR1 DFQATT and CDR2 SNEGSKA (reference sequence). Trimming cost V 0 bases and J 4 bases, with 12 bases left between them. CDR3 amino acids: CSARDGASAETQYF. The CDR3 DNA is TGCAGTGCTAGAGATGGGGCCTCCGCAGAGACCCAGTACTTC.

In its sample, this clonotype was seen a few times. The chain carries TRBV11-2 and TRBJ2-3; unclear D gene. Trimming removed 1 base at V and 4 bases at J, with 9 bases between. Germline V gene lookup returns CDR1 SGHAT and CDR2 FQNNGV. The CDR3 has 14 amino acids. CDR3 sequence: CASSLVFGPDTQYF. The CDR3 DNA follows: TGTGCCAGCAGCTTAGTGTTCGGGCCAGATACGCAGTATTTT.

This CDR3 reads CASSLSAGGPGSADTQYF. The CDR3 DNA sequence: TGTGCCAGCAGCTTATCGGCGGGGGGGCCGGGGAGCGCAGATACGCAGTATTTT. The chain links TRBV11-3 to TRBJ2-3; 9 nucleotides match TRBD2. The V gene's germline CDR1 is SGHNT and CDR2 YENEEA. After removal of 2 bases from V and 4 bases from J, the junction contained 13 bases not matched to a gene. This CDR3 spans 18 amino acids.

This clonotype is a singleton in its sample. The chain couples TRBV6-1 to TRBJ2-7; 7 nucleotides line up with TRBD2. The length of the CDR3 is 14 residues. Trimming cost V 7 bases and J 3 bases; bases outside gene matches: 9. From germline, CDR1 is MNHNS and CDR2 SASEGT. The CDR3 region has the DNA TGTGCCAGCATTATCATAGCGGGTAGCTACGAGCAGTACTTC. Translating it yields CASIIIAGSYEQYF.

This clonotype has a handful of counts. CDR3 amino acids: CASSQEGVGQGNSPLHF. The DNA for the CDR3 is TGCGCCAGCAGCCAAGAAGGGGTGGGACAGGGGAATTCACCCCTCCACTTT. This sequence joins TRBV4-3 and TRBJ1-6; TRBD1 matches at 10 bases. Trimming removed 0 bases from V and 7 bases from J; junction bases left unmatched: 6. The germline V gene encodes CDR1 LGHNA and CDR2 YSLEER. This CDR3 is built from 17 residues.

J is TRBJ2-5 and V is TRBV7-2; possibly TRBD1 or TRBD2 for D (5 bases each). This CDR3 comprises 15 residues. V was cut by 2 bases and J by 1 base, with 11 bases left in between. Germline assignment: CDR1 SGHTA and CDR2 FQGNSA. The CDR3 region has the DNA TGTGCCAGCAGCTTATGGGCAGGGAGCCAAGAGACCCAGTACTTC. As protein: CASSLWAGSQETQYF.

V is TRBV6-1 and J is TRBJ2-1; 10 nucleotides agree with TRBD1. From germline, CDR1 is MNHNS and CDR2 SASEGT. This CDR3 has 17 amino acids. The V gene end was trimmed by 4 bases and the J gene end by 6 bases; junction bases not matched to a gene: 12. CDR3 coding DNA: TGTGCCAGCAGTGGTAGAGGGTGGGACAGGGGTATCAATGAGCAGTTCTTC. Protein: CASSGRGWDRGINEQFF.

The chain is built from TRBV11-2 and TRBJ2-1, with 10 positions matching TRBD1. This CDR3 contains 16 residues. V lost 4 bases, J lost 4 bases, and 7 bases stayed unmatched. Looked up from germline, CDR1 is SGHAT and CDR2 is FQNNGV. CDR3 sequence (DNA): TGTGCCAGCAGCTCGGGACAGGGGACGGGATACAATGAGCAGTTCTTC. This codes for CASSSGQGTGYNEQFF.

This clonotype appeared a few times. Here the CDR3 DNA reads TGTGCCAGCAGCTTAGAACATCGAACCCTGGGCACTGAAGCTTTCTTT. Protein product: CASSLEHRTLGTEAFF. The genes are TRBV7-8 and TRBJ1-1; D remains unclear. V gave up 1 base and J gave up 4 bases, with 16 bases separating them. The germline V gene has CDR1 SGHVS and CDR2 FQNEAQ. This CDR3 is 16 amino acids long.

The rearrangement uses TRBV3-1 and TRBJ2-3, with 15 bases matching TRBD2. The ends lost 3 bases at V and 4 bases at J; junction bases unmatched: 11. The CDR3 is 19 amino acids. The germline V gene encodes CDR1 LGHDT and CDR2 YNNKEL (reference sequence). The CDR3 protein is CASSHRPRTSGGVPDTQYF. The CDR3 DNA sequence: TGTGCCAGCAGCCATCGCCCCCGGACTAGCGGGGGGGTCCCAGATACGCAGTATTTT.